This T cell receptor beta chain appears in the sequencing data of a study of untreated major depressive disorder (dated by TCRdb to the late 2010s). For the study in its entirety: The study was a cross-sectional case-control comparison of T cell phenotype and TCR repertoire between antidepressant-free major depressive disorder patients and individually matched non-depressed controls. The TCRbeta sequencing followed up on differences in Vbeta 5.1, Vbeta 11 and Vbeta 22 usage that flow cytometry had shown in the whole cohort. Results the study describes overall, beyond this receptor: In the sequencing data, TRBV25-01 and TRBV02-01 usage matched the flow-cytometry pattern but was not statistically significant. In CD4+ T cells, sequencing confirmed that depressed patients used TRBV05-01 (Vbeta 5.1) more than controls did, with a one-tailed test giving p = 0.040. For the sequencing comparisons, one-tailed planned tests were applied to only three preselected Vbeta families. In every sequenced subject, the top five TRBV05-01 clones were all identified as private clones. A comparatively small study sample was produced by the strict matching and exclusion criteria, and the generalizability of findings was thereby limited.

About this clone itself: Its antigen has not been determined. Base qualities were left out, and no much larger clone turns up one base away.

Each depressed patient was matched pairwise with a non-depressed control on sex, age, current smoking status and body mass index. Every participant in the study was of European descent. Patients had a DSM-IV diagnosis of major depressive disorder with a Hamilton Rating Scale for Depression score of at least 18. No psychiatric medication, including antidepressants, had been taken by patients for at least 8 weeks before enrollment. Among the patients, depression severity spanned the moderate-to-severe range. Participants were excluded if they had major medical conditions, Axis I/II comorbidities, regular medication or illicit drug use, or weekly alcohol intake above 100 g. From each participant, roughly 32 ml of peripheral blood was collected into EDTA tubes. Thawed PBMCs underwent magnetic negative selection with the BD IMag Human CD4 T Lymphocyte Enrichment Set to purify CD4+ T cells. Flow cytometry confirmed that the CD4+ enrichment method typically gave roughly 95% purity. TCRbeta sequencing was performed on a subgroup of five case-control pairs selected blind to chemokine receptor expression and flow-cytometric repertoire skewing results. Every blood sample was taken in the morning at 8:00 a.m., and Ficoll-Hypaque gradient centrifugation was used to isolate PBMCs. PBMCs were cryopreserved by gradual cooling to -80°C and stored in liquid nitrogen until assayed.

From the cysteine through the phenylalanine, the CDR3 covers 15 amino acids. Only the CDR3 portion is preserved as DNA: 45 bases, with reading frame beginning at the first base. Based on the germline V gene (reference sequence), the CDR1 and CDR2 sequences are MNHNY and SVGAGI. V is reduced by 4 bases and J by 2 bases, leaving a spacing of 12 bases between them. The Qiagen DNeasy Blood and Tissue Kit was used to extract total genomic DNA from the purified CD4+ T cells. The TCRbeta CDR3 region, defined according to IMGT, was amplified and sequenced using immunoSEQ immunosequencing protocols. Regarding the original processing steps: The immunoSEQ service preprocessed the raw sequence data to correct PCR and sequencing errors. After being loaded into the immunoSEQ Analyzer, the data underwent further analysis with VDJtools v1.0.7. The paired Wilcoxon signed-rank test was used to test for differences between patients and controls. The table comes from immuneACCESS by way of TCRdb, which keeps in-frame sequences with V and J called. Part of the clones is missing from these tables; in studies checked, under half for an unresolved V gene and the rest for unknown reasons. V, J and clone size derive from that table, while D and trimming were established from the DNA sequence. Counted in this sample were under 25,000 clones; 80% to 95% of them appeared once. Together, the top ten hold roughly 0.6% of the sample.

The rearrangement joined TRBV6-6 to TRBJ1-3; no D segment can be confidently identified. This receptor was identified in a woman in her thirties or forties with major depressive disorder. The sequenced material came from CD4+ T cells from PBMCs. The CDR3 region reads CASSLGRRAGNTIYF. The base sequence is TGTGCCAGCAGTTTAGGGAGGAGAGCTGGAAACACCATATATTTT.